A single sample gave rise to the 29 T cell receptor beta chains below, sequenced in a study of T cells after yellow fever vaccination. TCRdb ran MiXCR on the 5' RACE reads and lists one entry per CDR3 protein. The repertoire includes about 220,000 distinct CDR3 sequences, about 3% of them detected once, and less than 3.5% sits in the top ten. The material sequenced was CD4+ T cells sorted from PBMCs, taken 10 days after the yellow fever booster vaccination. The receptors originated from a man younger than 35 who received the YFV17D yellow fever vaccine.

This clonotype was found many times. This chain links TRBV4-2 with TRBJ2-3, with 9 bases identical to TRBD1. Germline-derived CDR1 and CDR2 are LGHNA and YNFKEQ. Losses at the gene ends were 6 bases for V and 5 bases for J; bases not matched to a gene: 9. CDR3 length: 15 amino acids. CDR3: CASRRGTGHQDTQYF. CDR3 nucleotide sequence: TGTGCCAGCAGGAGAGGGACAGGGCATCAAGATACGCAGTATTTT.

V usage is TRBV29-1 and J usage is TRBJ1-2, with a weak D call TRBD1 (5 bases). There are 15 residues in the CDR3. Germline CDR1 is SQVTM and CDR2 is ANQGSEA. Trimming left V 4 bases short and J 4 bases short, with 19 bases between. Here the CDR3 reads CSVGAGNGLSYGYTF. The CDR3, as DNA: TGCAGCGTTGGGGCAGGGAATGGCCTATCCTATGGCTACACCTTC.

This clonotype was picked up many times. The genes are TRBV5-1 and TRBJ2-3; 8 bases map to TRBD1. The CDR3 contains 17 residues. The germline gives CDR1 SGHRS, CDR2 YFSETQ. J gave up 0 bases and V 1 base, and 7 bases lay outside the gene matches. The CDR3 coding sequence is TGCGCCAGCAGCTTGATAACAGGGGGATTTAGCACAGATACGCAGTATTTT. This sequence encodes CASSLITGGFSTDTQYF.

The V and J genes are TRBV6-1 and TRBJ1-1, with 7 bases lining up with TRBD1. Trimming at V came to 6 bases and at J to 5 bases, leaving 6 bases not matched to a gene. CDR3 length: 13 residues. Looked up from germline, CDR1 is MNHNS and CDR2 is SASEGT. Written as DNA, the CDR3 is TGTGCCAGCAGGGAGGGGGCGCAGACTGAAGCTTTCTTT. Translation: CASREGAQTEAFF.

This clonotype came up many times. The V and J genes are TRBV28 and TRBJ1-3; D may be TRBD1 (5 bases). This CDR3 has 16 residues. Trimming shortened V by 8 bases and J by 0 bases, and 17 bases separated the two germline ends. CDR1 is MDHEN, CDR2 SYDVKM, per germline. The chain's CDR3 is CASSPGGANSGNTIYF. CDR3 nucleotide sequence: TGTGCCAGCTCCCCCGGCGGGGCAAACTCTGGAAACACCATATATTTT.

This clonotype was counted only a few times. CDR3 loop: CASTLEGRGLNSYEQYV. DNA for the CDR3: TGTGCCAGCACGTTAGAGGGGAGGGGGCTAAACTCCTACGAGCAGTACGTC. This rearrangement joins TRBV21-1 to TRBJ2-7; TRBD1, as called in the table, went unchecked against the DNA. TRBV21-1 is annotated as a pseudogene. This CDR3 is 17 amino acids long.

In its sample, this clonotype was seen many times. The genes are TRBV20-1 and TRBJ2-2, with D tentatively TRBD2 (6 bases). Looked up from germline, CDR1 is DFQATT and CDR2 is SNEGSKA (reference sequence). CDR3 length: 15 amino acids. V was trimmed by 5 bases and J by 3 bases, leaving 16 bases between them. CDR3 loop: CSAPRGAGYTGELFF. Here the CDR3 DNA reads TGCAGTGCTCCCCGTGGGGCGGGGTACACCGGGGAGCTGTTTTTT.

This clonotype was counted at least ten times. The V gene is TRBV19, the J gene TRBJ2-4; a possible D gene is TRBD1 (6 bases). The CDR3 loop spans 15 amino acids. V was clipped by 5 bases and J by 5 bases, with 16 bases between them. Germline V gene sequence: CDR1 LNHDA, CDR2 SQIVND (reference sequence). Written as DNA, the CDR3 is TGTGCCAGTAGTGACCCCGGACAGTGGGAAAACATTCAGTACTTC. Translation gives CASSDPGQWENIQYF.

This clonotype was observed at least ten times. V usage is TRBV19 and J usage is TRBJ1-1, with D perhaps TRBD1 (5 bases). Trimming removed 2 bases at V and 0 bases at J, with 13 bases between. The CDR3 contains 16 residues. CDR1 LNHDA and CDR2 SQIVND come from the germline V gene (reference sequence). In nucleotides, the CDR3 is TGTGCCAGTAGTATAAGGGGCCGGCCTATGAACACTGAAGCTTTCTTT. Translated: CASSIRGRPMNTEAFF.

This clonotype was recorded a few times. J is TRBJ1-4 and V is TRBV20-1; TRBD1 agrees at 8 bases. Germline assignment: CDR1 DFQATT and CDR2 SNEGSKA (reference sequence). J lost 4 bases, V lost 1 base, and 5 bases had no gene match. CDR3 length: 15 amino acids. The CDR3: CSARGWTGFNEKLFF. CDR3 DNA sequence: TGCAGTGCTAGAGGATGGACAGGGTTTAATGAAAAACTGTTTTTT.

A few counts support this clonotype. The chain combines TRBV10-3 with TRBJ1-6; D remains ambiguous. CDR1 is ENHRY and CDR2 is SYGVKD in the germline V gene. Trimming took 10 bases from V and 0 from J, leaving 16 bases between them. This CDR3 comprises 16 residues. The CDR3 region has the DNA TGTGCCACCAACGGAGGGCTTCTCTCCTATAATTCACCCCTCCACTTT. Translating it yields CATNGGLLSYNSPLHF.

Many counts were recorded for this clonotype. The chain recombines TRBV5-1 with TRBJ1-2; tentative D call: TRBD1 (5 bases). This CDR3 contains 14 residues. Trimming stripped 0 bases from V and 8 bases from J, with 14 bases between. CDR1 and CDR2 from the germline V gene are SGHRS and YFSETQ. The CDR3 reads CASSLDGGVGGYTF. In DNA form, the CDR3 reads TGCGCCAGCAGCTTGGATGGGGGGGTAGGAGGCTACACCTTC. Variable domain in full (rest from reference TRBV5-1 and TRBJ1-2): KAGVTQTPRYLIKTRGQQVTLSCSPISGHRSVSWYQQTPGQGLQFLFEYFSETQRNKGNFPGRFSGRQFSNSRSEMNVSTLELGDSALYLCASSLDGGVGGYTFGSGTRLTVV.

This clonotype was counted ten times or more. The rearrangement uses TRBV7-8 and TRBJ2-5; unclear D gene. V shed 1 base and J shed 2 bases, with 5 bases lying between them. The CDR3 is made up of 13 amino acids. Germline loops: CDR1 SGHVS, CDR2 FQNEAQ. The CDR3 is CASSLEIQETQYF. CDR3 nucleotide sequence: TGTGCCAGCAGCTTAGAGATACAAGAGACCCAGTACTTC.

This clonotype was observed a few times. The chain carries TRBV15 and TRBJ2-5; tentative D call: TRBD2 (6 bases). Trimming stripped 0 bases from V and 4 bases from J, with 9 bases between. The germline CDR1 and CDR2 sequences are LNHNV and YYDKDF (reference sequence). The CDR3 consists of 14 residues. The chain's CDR3 is CATSRDQGGETQYF. CDR3 bases: TGTGCCACCAGCAGAGATCAGGGAGGAGAGACCCAGTACTTC.

This clonotype was observed a handful of times. V gene TRBV13 combines with J gene TRBJ1-6; D remains unclear. Germline loops: CDR1 PRHDT, CDR2 FYEKMQ (reference sequence). This CDR3 region has 14 residues. V lost 5 bases, J lost 11 bases, and 16 bases lay in between. The CDR3 DNA is TGTGCCAGCAGCACCAGGTACCCTATGGCACCCCTCCACTTT. Translated: CASSTRYPMAPLHF.

This clonotype has a handful of counts. V and J are TRBV12-3 or TRBV12-4 and TRBJ1-2, with 8 bases aligning to TRBD1. The CDR3 consists of 14 residues. V was pared by 6 bases and J by 10 bases, with 13 bases of the junction left unmatched. The CDR3 is CASRDRGGLLDYTF. The CDR3 bases are TGTGCCAGCAGAGACAGGGGTGGGCTGTTGGACTACACCTTC.

Many counts were recorded for this clonotype. The chain carries TRBV7-9 and TRBJ2-5; 7 bases map to TRBD2. The V segment lost 5 bases and the J segment 1 base; nucleotides outside the gene matches: 7. The germline V gene has CDR1 SEHNR and CDR2 FQNEAQ (reference sequence). CDR3 length: 15 amino acids. The CDR3: CASSAGAGPQETQYF. The DNA of the CDR3 is TGTGCCAGCAGCGCGGGAGCGGGGCCCCAAGAGACCCAGTACTTC. Full variable domain (missing parts from reference TRBV7-9 and TRBJ2-5): DTGVSQNPRHKITKRGQNVTFRCDPISEHNRLYWYRQTLGQGPEFLTYFQNEAQLEKSRLLSDRFSAERPKGSFSTLEIQRTEQGDSAMYLCASSAGAGPQETQYFGPGTRLLVL.

This chain uses TRBV19 with TRBJ1-5; D might be TRBD1 (6 bases). Trimming pared 4 bases from V and 7 bases from J, leaving 11 bases between. This CDR3 has 13 residues. Germline V lookup: CDR1 LNHDA, CDR2 SQIVND (reference sequence). CDR3: CASSTGVRQPQHF. CDR3 DNA: TGTGCCAGTAGTACAGGGGTGAGGCAGCCCCAGCATTTT.

Here the CDR3 reads CASSHSEKGRGTEAFF. The CDR3, as DNA: TGTGCCAGCTCCCACTCCGAGAAGGGGCGCGGCACTGAAGCTTTCTTT. The V call is TRBV18, the J call TRBJ1-1, with a possible D match to TRBD1 (5 bases). The CDR3 covers 16 residues. Germline values: CDR1 KGHSH, CDR2 LQKENI. The V gene lost 6 bases and the J gene lost 4 bases, with 21 bases spanning the gap.

The gene calls are TRBV5-1 and TRBJ1-5; D call uncertain. The V end was cut by 2 bases, the J end by 6 bases, with 12 bases between. Germline CDR1 reads SGHRS; CDR2 reads YFSETQ. The CDR3 contains 14 residues. The CDR3 bases are TGCGCCAGCAGCTTTAACGGGGAGGGTCAGCCCCAGCATTTT. Amino acids: CASSFNGEGQPQHF.

The rearrangement links TRBV7-9 to TRBJ1-2; D gene ambiguous. V was clipped by 5 bases and J by 0 bases, with 19 bases between them. The germline gives CDR1 SEHNR, CDR2 FQNEAQ (reference sequence). The CDR3 totals 17 residues. The CDR3 nucleotides are TGTGCCAGCAGCCGGGCGAGGAGTGGGGTAGCTAACTATGGCTACACCTTC. This codes for CASSRARSGVANYGYTF.

This clonotype was seen ten or more times. This chain links TRBV5-1 with TRBJ2-1, with D perhaps TRBD1 (6 bases). Trimming took 1 base from V and 7 from J, leaving 12 bases between them. CDR1 and CDR2 from the germline V gene are SGHRS and YFSETQ. CDR3 length: 14 amino acids. In DNA form, the CDR3 reads TGCGCCAGCAGCTTGCAACAGGGCTTAAATGAGCAGTTCTTC. Amino acid sequence: CASSLQQGLNEQFF.

The chain joins TRBV12-3 or TRBV12-4 to TRBJ1-3, with D possibly being TRBD1 (5 bases). The ends were cut back, 2 bases at V and 0 bases at J, with 14 bases in the middle. The length of the CDR3 is 17 residues. This chain's CDR3 is CASSLRQGISSGNTIYF. The CDR3 bases are TGTGCCAGCAGTTTACGTCAGGGTATATCCTCTGGAAACACCATATATTTT.

This clonotype turned up a few times. The chain carries TRBV19 and TRBJ1-4; 7 bases map to TRBD1. CDR1 LNHDA and CDR2 SQIVND come from the germline V gene (reference sequence). Trimming took 7 bases from V and 6 from J; bases not matched to a gene: 8. There are 14 residues in the CDR3. DNA of the CDR3: TGTGCCAGTACTCGACAGGGTCGGTATGAAAAACTGTTTTTT. As protein: CASTRQGRYEKLFF.

In its sample, this clonotype was seen many times. V gene TRBV5-1 combines with J gene TRBJ1-1; D is uncertain. The CDR3 has 13 amino acids. The germline gives CDR1 SGHRS, CDR2 YFSETQ. V lost 1 base to trimming and J lost 1 base, with 5 bases between them. CDR3 protein: CASSLWANTEAFF. CDR3 nucleotide sequence: TGCGCCAGCAGCTTGTGGGCGAACACTGAAGCTTTCTTT.

In this sample, this clonotype turned up many times. V is TRBV5-1 and J is TRBJ1-1; D is unclear. Germline-derived CDR1 and CDR2 are SGHRS and YFSETQ. V was cut by 0 bases and J by 0 bases, with 9 bases left in between. The CDR3 is made up of 15 amino acids. The CDR3 reads CASSLEVFMNTEAFF. Here the CDR3 DNA reads TGCGCCAGCAGCTTGGAGGTCTTCATGAACACTGAAGCTTTCTTT.

This clonotype was seen many times. The chain recombines TRBV20-1 with TRBJ1-5, with 9 nucleotides matching TRBD1. Per the germline V gene, CDR1 is DFQATT and CDR2 is SNEGSKA (reference sequence). The CDR3 spans 13 residues. Germline trimming cut 1 base from V and 6 bases from J; bases unmatched to any gene: 1. CDR3 DNA: TGCAGTGCTAGAGGACAGGGGGGTCAGCCCCAGCATTTT. Residues: CSARGQGGQPQHF.

This chain uses TRBV19 with TRBJ1-2, with D maybe TRBD1 (6 bases). The germline gives CDR1 LNHDA, CDR2 SQIVND (reference sequence). The CDR3 runs 13 residues. V was trimmed by 4 bases and J by 5 bases, leaving 11 bases between them. The CDR3 protein is CASSKGQLYGYTF. CDR3 nucleotide sequence: TGTGCCAGTAGTAAAGGACAGCTTTATGGCTACACCTTC.

This clonotype showed up many times. The gene calls are TRBV7-8 and TRBJ1-3, with D perhaps matching TRBD1 (6 bases). Germline CDR1 SGHVS, CDR2 FQNEAQ. V shed 4 bases and J shed 2 bases, with 9 bases lying between them. The CDR3 has 14 residues. The CDR3: CASSSQGAGNTIYF. CDR3 nucleotide sequence: TGTGCCAGCAGCTCACAGGGAGCTGGAAACACCATATATTTT.